The next 21 T cell receptor beta chains were all read from a single sample in a study of OX40 agonist ivuxolimab in advanced cancers. Library preparation used the immunoSEQ multiplex PCR assay. TCRdb stores this immuneACCESS table with in-frame sequences only. Part of the clones is absent; in the studies checked, under half of the shortfall reflects unresolved V genes, and no reason is known for the rest. The sample data list roughly 68,000 clones, and about 88% of these were observed just once. Approximately 4% of the sample comes from the top ten. Sequenced here: CD4+ or CD8+ T cells sorted from blood, sampled in a trial of the OX40 agonist ivuxolimab. The source is an adult with an advanced solid tumor such as melanoma, head and neck, liver or kidney cancer.

The gene calls are TRBV10-3 and TRBJ2-3; D is unclear. CDR1 ENHRY and CDR2 SYGVKD come from the germline V gene. This CDR3 contains 11 residues. The V end lost 3 bases, the J end lost 5 bases, and 3 bases lay between the germline ends. This CDR3 reads CAISEIDTQYF. DNA of the CDR3: TGTGCCATCAGTGAAATAGATACGCAGTATTTT.

J is TRBJ2-1 and V is TRBV7-9, with 10 bases fitting TRBD2. V shed 3 bases and J 7 bases; nucleotides not matched to a gene: 6. The germline CDR1 and CDR2 sequences are SEHNR and FQNEAQ (reference sequence). The CDR3 is 15 residues long. The CDR3 coding sequence is TGTGCCAGCAGCTTGTCTAGCGGGAGTCTGAATGAGCAGTTCTTC. It codes for CASSLSSGSLNEQFF.

This sequence joins TRBV18 and TRBJ2-1; 11 bases line up with TRBD2. CDR1 KGHSH and CDR2 LQKENI come from the germline V gene. The CDR3 covers 19 residues. With 2 bases clipped from V and 3 bases from J, the junction kept 12 bases outside the gene matches. The CDR3 region is CASSPSTSGMSRFYNEQFF. Here the CDR3 DNA reads TGTGCCAGCTCACCATCGACTAGCGGGATGAGTCGGTTCTACAATGAGCAGTTCTTC.

The V and J genes are TRBV5-1 and TRBJ1-1, with D uncertain. The V gene's germline CDR1 is SGHRS and CDR2 YFSETQ. V lost 0 bases, J lost 2 bases, and 5 bases lay in between. The CDR3 runs 13 residues. The CDR3 sequence: CASSLGGNTEAFF. DNA of the CDR3: TGCGCCAGCAGCTTGGGGGGAAACACTGAAGCTTTCTTT.

CDR3 sequence reads: CASSPWDSIETQYF. CDR3 DNA sequence: TGTGCCAGCAGTCCATGGGACAGCATAGAGACCCAGTACTTC. This chain links TRBV27 with TRBJ2-5, with TRBD1 identical over 7 bases. This CDR3 is built from 14 residues. Germline loops: CDR1 MNHEY, CDR2 SMNVEV (reference sequence). J was trimmed by 4 bases and V by 5 bases; bases with no gene match: 7.

V usage is TRBV9 and J usage is TRBJ2-3; TRBD2 agrees at 11 bases. The CDR3 has 16 residues. The V gene end was trimmed by 4 bases and the J gene end by 4 bases; junction bases not matched to a gene: 8. CDR1 is SGDLS, CDR2 YYNGEE, per germline. The CDR3 nucleotides are TGTGCCAGCAGCCTAAGACTAGCGGGGCCCCCAGATACGCAGTATTTT. Its protein product is CASSLRLAGPPDTQYF.

The rearrangement links TRBV9 to TRBJ2-7, with 7 bases matching TRBD1. From germline, CDR1 is SGDLS and CDR2 YYNGEE. Germline trimming cut 0 bases from V and 2 bases from J; bases unmatched to any gene: 5. The CDR3 has 15 residues. CDR3 nucleotide sequence: TGTGCCAGCAGCGTAGATCCGACAGGGACCTACGAGCAGTACTTC. It translates to CASSVDPTGTYEQYF.

This clone showed up just once. The genes are TRBV7-2 and TRBJ2-3; 11 nucleotides align to TRBD2. With V trimmed by 4 bases and J by 4 bases, 13 bases remained unmatched. This CDR3 region has 18 residues. From germline, CDR1 is SGHTA and CDR2 FQGNSA. CDR3 bases: TGTGCCAGCAGCTCAAGACTAGCGGGAATGAGTGGGGCAGATACGCAGTATTTT. Translating gives CASSSRLAGMSGADTQYF.

The genes are TRBV7-2 and TRBJ2-2; 7 bases fit TRBD1. Trimming removed 5 bases from V and 4 bases from J; junction bases left unmatched: 10. The CDR3 is made up of 16 amino acids. Germline CDR1 is SGHTA and CDR2 is FQGNSA. The CDR3 spells CASSARAGTATGELFF. CDR3 sequence (DNA): TGTGCCAGCAGCGCCCGAGCCGGGACAGCCACCGGGGAGCTGTTTTTT.

V usage is TRBV5-1 and J usage is TRBJ2-1, with 9 bases matching TRBD2. The CDR3 sequence is 15 residues long. V shed 7 bases, J shed 7 bases, and the junction held 12 bases outside the gene matches. Germline V gene lookup returns CDR1 SGHRS and CDR2 YFSETQ. Here the CDR3 DNA reads TGCGCCAGCGGACGTTCGGCGGGAGGGGTGAATGAGCAGTTCTTC. It specifies CASGRSAGGVNEQFF.

V usage is TRBV18 and J usage is TRBJ2-5; possible D gene TRBD2, 6 bases. CDR1 and CDR2 from the germline V gene are KGHSH and LQKENI. Between the trimmed V and J ends, which lost 0 bases and 2 bases, there was a span of 10 bases. CDR3 length: 15 residues. The CDR3 DNA reads TGTGCCAGCTCACCACCGGGAGGCCGGCAAGAGACCCAGTACTTC. Residues: CASSPPGGRQETQYF.

The genes are TRBV6-5 and TRBJ2-1; D unresolved. The germline V gene encodes CDR1 MNHEY and CDR2 SVGAGI. The CDR3 extends over 13 amino acids. With 0 bases removed from V and 9 bases from J, the gap between germline ends came to 9 bases. CDR3 in DNA: TGTGCCAGCAGTTACTCGGGTACCGGTGAGCAGTTCTTC. It encodes CASSYSGTGEQFF.

The genes are TRBV7-2 and TRBJ1-5; unclear D gene. CDR1 is SGHTA, CDR2 FQGNSA, per germline. This CDR3 is built from 14 residues. V dropped 1 base and J dropped 1 base, with 5 bases sitting between them. The CDR3 nucleotides read TGTGCCAGCAGCTTAGAAGGCAGCAATCAGCCCCAGCATTTT. Translated: CASSLEGSNQPQHF.

The V call is TRBV30, the J call TRBJ1-1, with a weak D call TRBD1 (5 bases). Trimming shortened V by 2 bases and J by 1 base, and 11 bases separated the two germline ends. Germline-derived CDR1 and CDR2 are GTSNPN and SVGIG (reference sequence). The CDR3 has 14 amino acids. This chain's CDR3 is CAWSIQVPNTEAFF. DNA of the CDR3: TGTGCCTGGAGTATACAGGTTCCGAACACTGAAGCTTTCTTT.

The rearrangement joins TRBV7-2 to TRBJ2-5; TRBD2 matches 10 bases. There are 15 residues in the CDR3. The germline CDR1 and CDR2 sequences are SGHTA and FQGNSA. Germline trimming cut 3 bases from V and 4 bases from J; bases unmatched to any gene: 5. The CDR3 sequence is CASSFTSGVGETQYF. The CDR3 DNA is TGTGCCAGCAGCTTCACTAGCGGGGTCGGAGAGACCCAGTACTTC.

This sequence joins TRBV27 and TRBJ2-1; D gene unclear. CDR1 is MNHEY, CDR2 SMNVEV, per germline (reference sequence). V gave up 8 bases and J gave up 0 bases, with 5 bases separating them. The CDR3 consists of 12 residues. CDR3 coding DNA: TGTGCCAGCGCTCTCTCCTACAATGAGCAGTTCTTC. Translated: CASALSYNEQFF.

This chain connects TRBV6-6 to TRBJ1-3; the D gene is possibly TRBD1 (5 bases). Germline V gene data show CDR1 as MNHNY and CDR2 as SVGAGI (reference sequence). CDR3 length: 13 amino acids. DNA for the CDR3: TGTGCTGGGAATGAGGGGCGTGGAAACACCATATATTTT. It encodes CAGNEGRGNTIYF.

V gene TRBV29-1 combines with J gene TRBJ1-3; D possibly corresponds to TRBD1 (5 bases). The V end was cut by 4 bases, the J end by 2 bases, with 6 bases between. Germline values: CDR1 SQVTM, CDR2 ANQGSEA. The CDR3 spans 12 residues. The CDR3 bases are TGCAGCGTTGGGGGCGCTGGAAACACCATATATTTT. Its protein is CSVGGAGNTIYF.

This chain uses TRBV12-5 with TRBJ2-1; D is undetermined. The CDR3 is 13 residues long. V was clipped by 3 bases and J by 6 bases, with 9 bases between them. Germline CDR1 and CDR2: LGHNT and FRNRAP. The CDR3 region has the DNA TGTGCTAGTGGTTTTGTGCTGACCAATGAGCAGTTCTTC. It codes for CASGFVLTNEQFF.

This chain joins TRBV9 and TRBJ2-3, with TRBD2 matching over 7 bases. The CDR3 totals 16 residues. From germline, CDR1 is SGDLS and CDR2 YYNGEE. With V trimmed by 3 bases and J by 2 bases, 9 bases remained unmatched. CDR3 DNA sequence: TGTGCCAGCAGCGGGGGACTACAGTTCATCACAGATACGCAGTATTTT. Protein: CASSGGLQFITDTQYF. Together with reference TRBV9 and TRBJ2-3, the CDR3 gives the full variable domain: DSGVTQTPKHLITATGQRVTLRCSPRSGDLSVYWYQQSLDQGLQFLIQYYNGEERAKGNILERFSAQQFPDLHSELNLSSLELGDSALYFCASSGGLQFITDTQYFGPGTRLTVL.

This chain connects TRBV7-2 to TRBJ2-7; D not certain. The CDR3 runs to 13 residues. The germline V gene encodes CDR1 SGHTA and CDR2 FQGNSA. V lost 4 bases, J lost 4 bases, and 11 bases lay in between. The CDR3, as DNA: TGTGCCAGCAGCTCCTCGTTAGGTTACGAGCAGTACTTC. This translates into CASSSSLGYEQYF.